This TCR beta chain was identified in a study of blood T cell repertoires in COVID-19. Study at large: There were acute and convalescent COVID-19 samples, and they came from the United States, Italy and Spain. The analysed material was cDNA or gDNA that came from T cells, B-cell-depleted T cells, or PBMCs.

In the original workflow: How many nucleated cells were present was estimated from reference gene primer amplification. TCRdb keeps only in-frame clones here, not all; method: immunoSEQ multiplex PCR. V and J calls and clone size are as listed in that table; D and trimming were resolved from the DNA. In the table there are about 55,000 clones, approximately 86% of which are singletons. Germline CDR1 reads PRHDT; CDR2 reads FYEKMQ (reference sequence). This CDR3 region has 20 residues. With 5 bases clipped from V and 0 bases from J, the junction kept 14 bases outside the gene matches. One Seattle source followed patients from active infection through their disease course.

The sequence derives from a middle-aged man with COVID-19, enrolled during active disease. The chain recombines TRBV13 with TRBJ2-3; 13 bases agree with TRBD2. Sequencing was performed on peripheral blood. For the CDR3, the DNA is TGTGCCAGCAGCAGAGGAGTGGGACTAGCGGGGTACCCCAGCACAGATACGCAGTATTTT. Amino acids: CASSRGVGLAGYPSTDTQYF.